This T cell receptor (beta chain) appears in the sequencing data of a study of blood T cell repertoires in COVID-19. The overall study: Nucleic acid was either cDNA or gDNA, and it came from T cells, B-cell-depleted T cells, or PBMCs.

Original methodology: Estimated nucleated cell counts came from reference gene primer amplification. The method was immunoSEQ multiplex PCR; TCRdb's version includes in-frame clones alone and lacks a portion of them. V and J calls plus clone size are reproduced from that table; the DNA served to infer D and trimming. The sample yields under 200,000 clones, about 80% seen once. Germline V gives CDR1 SNHLY, CDR2 FYNNEI. V was clipped by 6 bases and J by 4 bases; unmatched bases: 15. The length of the CDR3 is 16 residues. Specimen: peripheral blood. The TCR sequence derives from a man aged 55 to 70 with acute or convalescent COVID-19. The chain has TRBV2 and TRBJ2-7; 7 nucleotides match TRBD2. The CDR3 DNA reads as TGTGCCAGCAGGCCCCGGGGGGAGGGGCGAGTTTACGAGCAGTACTTC. Protein sequence: CASRPRGEGRVYEQYF.